Listed here are 26 T cell receptor beta chains from one sample, sequenced in a study of blood T cell repertoires in COVID-19. Assay: immunoSEQ multiplex PCR; the TCRdb copy retains only in-frame clones and omits some. Here the sample spans around 460,000 clones, 85% to 90% being singletons. Sequences were obtained from peripheral blood. These receptors all come from a man aged 18 to 29 with COVID-19, enrolled during active disease.

Only a few counts were recorded for this clone. The V and J genes are TRBV29-1 and TRBJ2-3; 11 positions agree with TRBD2. Germline V gene sequence: CDR1 SQVTM, CDR2 ANQGSEA. Germline trimming cut 8 bases from V and 3 bases from J; bases unmatched to any gene: 7. The CDR3 has 14 amino acids. In DNA form, the CDR3 reads TGCAGCCCTAAGGGACTAGCGGATACAGATACGCAGTATTTT. Protein product: CSPKGLADTDTQYF.

The chain links TRBV6-6 to TRBJ1-4; D might be TRBD1 (5 bases). The germline gives CDR1 MNHNY, CDR2 SVGAGI (reference sequence). Deletions cut 5 bases from V and 4 bases from J, with 20 bases between. The CDR3 is 17 amino acids. CDR3 coding DNA: TGTGCCAGCAGTGGATCGACCGGAACAGGCCTTAATGAAAAACTGTTTTTT. Residues: CASSGSTGTGLNEKLFF.

The J gene is TRBJ2-1, the V gene TRBV6-2 or TRBV6-3, with TRBD2 as a possible D gene (5 bases). Per germline, CDR1 MNHEY and CDR2 SVGEGT. The CDR3 length is 16 residues. V lost 5 bases to trimming and J lost 2 bases, with 16 bases between them. CDR3: CASSLAGGLTYNEQFF. The DNA for the CDR3 is TGTGCCAGCAGTCTCGCTGGAGGTCTAACCTACAATGAGCAGTTCTTC.

V and J are TRBV6-5 and TRBJ1-2; 9 bases agree with TRBD1. Germline CDR1 MNHEY, CDR2 SVGAGI. CDR3 length: 14 amino acids. The trim removed 4 bases at V and 7 bases at J, leaving 7 bases unmatched. CDR3 residues: CASSSGDRVGGYTF. In nucleotides, the CDR3 is TGTGCCAGCAGTTCTGGGGACAGGGTCGGTGGCTACACCTTC.

A few counts support this clone. The gene calls are TRBV5-8 and TRBJ1-5, with D possibly being TRBD1 (5 bases). In germline, CDR1 is SGHTS, CDR2 YDEGEE. This CDR3 comprises 15 residues. Trimming shortened V by 0 bases and J by 0 bases, and 7 bases separated the two germline ends. The CDR3 spells CASSLGQFSNQPQHF. The CDR3 coding sequence is TGTGCCAGCAGCTTGGGACAGTTTAGCAATCAGCCCCAGCATTTT.

The V and J genes are TRBV12-3 or TRBV12-4 and TRBJ2-7, with D perhaps matching TRBD2 (6 bases). Deletions cut 1 base from V and 6 bases from J, with 10 bases between. The CDR3 extends over 13 amino acids. The CDR3 DNA reads as TGTGCCAGCAGTTTAGTGGGCGGGGCCGAGCAGTACTTC. Protein: CASSLVGGAEQYF.

Comment on this clone: Other DNA sequences in this specimen translate into the identical CDR3. The chain is built from TRBV14 and TRBJ2-3, with a tentative D call TRBD2 (6 bases). Germline loops: CDR1 SGHDN, CDR2 FVKESK. This CDR3 has 15 residues. The germline V and J ends were trimmed by 0 bases and 5 bases, with 12 bases remaining between them. As DNA, the CDR3 is TGTGCCAGCAGCCAAGAGATCGGGGGTGGAGATACGCAGTATTTT. This codes for CASSQEIGGGDTQYF.

Here the CDR3 DNA reads TGTGCCAGTAGTATCGCGACAGGGGACTACGAGCAGTACTTC. Protein: CASSIATGDYEQYF. The chain uses TRBV19 and TRBJ2-7; 8 bases fit TRBD1. Germline V gives CDR1 LNHDA, CDR2 SQIVND (reference sequence). There are 14 residues in the CDR3. Unmatched junction bases numbered 4, after V lost 3 bases and J lost 3 bases.

V gene TRBV12-3 or TRBV12-4 combines with J gene TRBJ2-1, with TRBD2 as a possible D gene (7 bases). V was cut by 6 bases and J by 4 bases, with 10 bases left in between. The CDR3 contains 13 residues. The CDR3 DNA sequence: TGTGCCAGCAGCGGGGGGCGTTACAATGAGCAGTTCTTC. It translates to CASSGGRYNEQFF.

V gene TRBV12-5 combines with J gene TRBJ2-1, with 11 bases lining up with TRBD2. Germline CDR1 is LGHNT and CDR2 is FRNRAP. Trimming took 6 bases from V and 7 from J; bases not matched to a gene: 11. This CDR3 is built from 16 residues. CDR3 region: CASGTKTSGGSNEQFF. For the CDR3, the DNA is TGTGCTAGTGGAACGAAAACTAGCGGGGGATCTAATGAGCAGTTCTTC.

This rearrangement joins TRBV6-6 to TRBJ2-2; a weak D match, TRBD1 (6 bases). V was shortened by 7 bases and J by 0 bases, with 12 bases between the two germline ends. Germline CDR1 MNHNY, CDR2 SVGAGI (reference sequence). The CDR3 has 15 residues. The CDR3 reads CASNPDRANTGELFF. CDR3 in DNA: TGTGCCAGCAACCCGGACAGAGCGAACACCGGGGAGCTGTTTTTT.

This chain links TRBV11-2 with TRBJ2-1; D is uncertain. The V end lost 5 bases, the J end lost 7 bases, and 6 bases lay between the germline ends. Germline lookup yields CDR1 SGHAT and CDR2 FQNNGV. This CDR3 has 11 residues. The CDR3 DNA reads TGTGCCAGCAGCCACACAAATGAGCAGTTCTTC. Amino acid sequence: CASSHTNEQFF.

V and J are TRBV6-5 and TRBJ1-6; TRBD1 is a possible D gene (6 bases). With 6 bases removed from V and 10 bases from J, the gap between germline ends came to 10 bases. Germline CDR1 MNHEY, CDR2 SVGAGI. This CDR3 spans 12 amino acids. The CDR3 sequence: CASRTGTSPLHF. CDR3 sequence (DNA): TGTGCCAGCAGAACAGGGACCTCACCCCTCCACTTT.

The chain combines TRBV29-1 with TRBJ2-3; 7 nucleotides align to TRBD2. With 6 bases clipped from V and 4 bases from J, the junction kept 7 bases outside the gene matches. This CDR3 region has 13 residues. CDR1 is SQVTM, CDR2 ANQGSEA, per germline. The CDR3, as DNA: TGCAGCGTCGGGGGGAGGGTCCCAGATACGCAGTATTTT. Translated: CSVGGRVPDTQYF.

This chain's CDR3 is CASSPQTDWRSYEQYF. CDR3 coding DNA: TGTGCCAGCAGCCCGCAGACTGACTGGCGATCCTACGAGCAGTACTTC. V usage is TRBV7-8 and J usage is TRBJ2-7; D is ambiguous. Germline CDR1 SGHVS, CDR2 FQNEAQ. This CDR3 is built from 16 residues. Between the trimmed V and J ends, which lost 5 bases and 1 base, there was a span of 18 bases.

On this clone itself: Other DNA sequences in the same sample also yield this CDR3. The chain has TRBV2 and TRBJ2-7; TRBD2 is a possible D gene (5 bases). This CDR3 region has 12 residues. CDR1 and CDR2 from the germline V gene are SNHLY and FYNNEI. V shed 6 bases and J shed 2 bases, with 8 bases lying between them. CDR3 sequence (DNA): TGTGCCAGCAGAACCGGGGCCTACGAGCAGTACTTC. Translated, it gives CASRTGAYEQYF.

Details on this clone: Other DNA sequences from this sample encode an identical CDR3 as well. The chain employs TRBV18 and TRBJ2-5, with 7 bases that match TRBD1. This CDR3 has 13 residues. The V segment lost 3 bases and the J segment 3 bases; nucleotides outside the gene matches: 1. The V gene's germline CDR1 is KGHSH and CDR2 LQKENI. The chain's CDR3 is CASSPGQEETQYF. The DNA of the CDR3 is TGTGCCAGCTCACCCGGACAGGAAGAGACCCAGTACTTC.

This clone was found once. The gene calls are TRBV9 and TRBJ2-3; 8 bases match TRBD1. The CDR3 has 15 amino acids. The germline gives CDR1 SGDLS, CDR2 YYNGEE. The ends lost 8 bases at V and 1 base at J; junction bases unmatched: 9. The CDR3 nucleotides are TGTGCCAGGAGCCCAGGGGGCTATGGCACAGATACGCAGTATTTT. It encodes CARSPGGYGTDTQYF.

The chain has TRBV19 and TRBJ2-3, with 7 bases aligning to TRBD1. The CDR3 contains 16 residues. V dropped 2 bases and J dropped 4; count of bases not matched to a gene: 9. CDR1 and CDR2 from the germline V gene are LNHDA and SQIVND (reference sequence). The CDR3 here is CASSILSTQGADTQYF. CDR3 DNA: TGTGCCAGTAGTATATTGAGCACCCAGGGGGCAGATACGCAGTATTTT. Full variable domain (remainder filled in from reference TRBV19 and TRBJ2-3): DGGITQSPKYLFRKEGQNVTLSCEQNLNHDAMYWYRQDPGQGLRLIYYSQIVNDFQKGDIAEGYSVSREKKESFPLTVTSAQKNPTAFYLCASSILSTQGADTQYFGPGTRLTVL.

This clone has only a few counts. V and J are TRBV5-4 and TRBJ2-2; TRBD2 aligns across 9 bases. Germline CDR1 reads SGHNT; CDR2 reads YYREEE (reference sequence). V lost 4 bases, J lost 2 bases, and 6 bases stayed unmatched. There are 16 residues in the CDR3. The CDR3, as DNA: TGTGCCAGCAGCCGGCTAGCGGGGCTCAACACCGGGGAGCTGTTTTTT. Its translation: CASSRLAGLNTGELFF.

The chain uses TRBV27 and TRBJ2-7, with D perhaps TRBD2 (6 bases). Germline values: CDR1 MNHEY, CDR2 SMNVEV (reference sequence). Trimming left V 8 bases short and J 3 bases short, with 17 bases between. The CDR3 has 14 residues. The CDR3 region is CASARSGLGYEQYF. The CDR3, as DNA: TGTGCCAGCGCCAGGTCGGGACTGGGCTACGAGCAGTACTTC.

The chain employs TRBV5-4 and TRBJ1-4; 9 bases agree with TRBD1. The ends lost 5 bases at V and 6 bases at J; junction bases unmatched: 5. Germline CDR1 SGHNT, CDR2 YYREEE (reference sequence). CDR3 length equals 14 residues. The chain's CDR3 is CASSPDRGDEKLFF. DNA of the CDR3: TGTGCCAGCAGTCCGGACAGGGGCGATGAAAAACTGTTTTTT.

The J gene is TRBJ1-2, the V gene TRBV2, with D perhaps matching TRBD1 (5 bases). The CDR3 has 15 amino acids. Trimming pared 4 bases from V and 8 bases from J, leaving 20 bases between. Germline lookup yields CDR1 SNHLY and CDR2 FYNNEI. For the CDR3, the DNA is TGTGCCAGCAGTGCCGCGCGGGAGGGACCTAGGGGCTACACCTTC. Residues: CASSAAREGPRGYTF.

This chain links TRBV12-3 or TRBV12-4 with TRBJ1-4; D remains unclear. This CDR3 has 13 amino acids. Trimming removed 9 bases at V and 5 bases at J, with 13 bases between. The DNA of the CDR3 is TGTGCCAGTTTATCGGGTCGAAATGAAAAACTGTTTTTT. Encoded protein: CASLSGRNEKLFF.

The rearrangement joins TRBV5-4 to TRBJ2-1; tentative D call: TRBD1 (6 bases). Looked up from germline, CDR1 is SGHNT and CDR2 is YYREEE (reference sequence). V lost 4 bases to trimming and J lost 6 bases, with 11 bases between them. The CDR3 spans 13 residues. The CDR3: CASSVDRPNEQFF. The CDR3 nucleotides read TGTGCCAGCAGCGTGGACAGACCCAATGAGCAGTTCTTC.

Comments on this clone: The germline gene is not matched at one end of the junction; a read error may be the cause. The V gene is TRBV4-1, the J gene TRBJ2-2; 13 positions match TRBD2. This CDR3 is 17 amino acids long. Germline V CDR1 and CDR2: MGHRA, YSYEKL. This CDR3 reads CASSQKTSGRNAGELFF. The DNA of the CDR3 is TGCGCCAGCAGCCAAAAGACTAGCGGGAGGAACGCCGGGGAGCTGTTTTTT.